Each of the 22 T cell receptor beta chains below was sequenced from the same sample in a study of T-cell memory formation after mild COVID-19. TCRdb called the 5' RACE reads again in MiXCR, with one record for every CDR3 protein. The table has some 160,000 distinct CDR3 sequences, 25% to 40% seen once. Material for sequencing was PBMCs or a T cell subset sorted from them (not recorded which). Receptors were obtained from an adult woman who had mild COVID-19 (a few samples of this study predate the infection). Cell type and time point are not known.

The chain recombines TRBV6-2 or TRBV6-3 with TRBJ2-1, with 8 positions matching TRBD2. The germline V gene has CDR1 MNHEY and CDR2 SVGEGT. The CDR3 has 15 amino acids. V dropped 3 bases and J dropped 8; count of bases not matched to a gene: 9. CDR3 loop: CASSYRSGSGYEQFF. The CDR3 nucleotides are TGTGCCAGCAGTTATCGCAGCGGGAGTGGGTATGAGCAGTTCTTC.

The chain couples TRBV12-3 or TRBV12-4 to TRBJ1-3, with 7 bases identical to TRBD1. The CDR3 runs to 14 residues. V lost 6 bases to trimming and J lost 4 bases; unmatched junction nucleotides: 6. CDR3 in amino acids: CASSPTGFGNTIYF. For the CDR3, the DNA is TGTGCCAGCAGCCCGACAGGGTTCGGAAACACCATATATTTT.

The chain couples TRBV14 to TRBJ1-3; no clear D gene. Germline V gene sequence: CDR1 SGHDN, CDR2 FVKESK. The CDR3 consists of 13 residues. V was cut by 0 bases and J by 8 bases, with 8 bases left in between. The CDR3 sequence is CASSQEAAYTIYF. In nucleotides, the CDR3 is TGTGCCAGCAGCCAAGAGGCGGCGTACACCATATATTTT. The whole variable domain, remainder taken from reference TRBV14 and TRBJ1-3, is EAGVTQFPSHSVIEKGQTVTLRCDPISGHDNLYWYRRVMGKEIKFLLHFVKESKQDESGMPNNRFLAERTGGTYSTLKVQPAELEDSGVYFCASSQEAAYTIYFGEGSWLTVV.

V and J are TRBV19 and TRBJ2-1; weak D call: TRBD1 (5 bases). This CDR3 has 14 residues. V was trimmed by 1 base and J by 3 bases, leaving 7 bases between them. Germline loops: CDR1 LNHDA, CDR2 SQIVND (reference sequence). The CDR3 sequence: CASSIGGVYNEQFF. In DNA, the CDR3 is TGTGCCAGTAGTATAGGGGGCGTCTACAATGAGCAGTTCTTC.

This clonotype was seen only a few times. V is TRBV7-8 and J is TRBJ2-2; 9 bases align to TRBD2. This CDR3 comprises 17 residues. Germline V lookup: CDR1 SGHVS, CDR2 FQNEAQ. Trimming cost V 2 bases and J 0 bases; bases outside gene matches: 4. The CDR3 DNA is TGTGCCAGCAGCTTAAAGCGGGGGGTCCCGAACACCGGGGAGCTGTTTTTT. As protein: CASSLKRGVPNTGELFF.

V is TRBV24-1 and J is TRBJ2-1; 7 positions agree with TRBD2. V lost 7 bases, J lost 9 bases, and 2 bases stayed unmatched. The CDR3 sequence is 11 residues long. Germline loops: CDR1 KGHDR, CDR2 SFDVKD. The CDR3 sequence is CATSGGFEQFF. CDR3 nucleotides: TGTGCCACCAGCGGGGGGTTTGAGCAGTTCTTC.

J is TRBJ2-3 and V is TRBV5-1; either TRBD1 or TRBD2 may fit D (6 bases each). CDR3 size: 17 residues. From germline, CDR1 is SGHRS and CDR2 YFSETQ. Trimming stripped 4 bases from V and 5 bases from J, with 23 bases between. The CDR3 spells CASSRTPGAINVDTQYF. The CDR3 bases are TGCGCCAGCAGCCGGACCCCGGGGGCCATCAACGTAGATACGCAGTATTTT.

This chain connects TRBV24-1 to TRBJ1-5, with D uncertain. The CDR3 covers 15 residues. V lost 6 bases and J lost 7, with 18 bases in between. Germline assignment: CDR1 KGHDR and CDR2 SFDVKD. CDR3 loop: CATSTSPGTWQPQHF. In DNA, the CDR3 is TGTGCCACCAGTACGTCACCGGGAACTTGGCAGCCCCAGCATTTT.

The chain is built from TRBV6-5 and TRBJ1-4; possibly TRBD1 for D (6 bases). CDR1 MNHEY and CDR2 SVGAGI come from the germline V gene. Trimming removed 8 bases from V and 0 bases from J, with 7 bases in between. This CDR3 spans 13 amino acids. The CDR3 is CASRQATNEKLFF. DNA for the CDR3: TGTGCCAGCCGACAGGCAACTAATGAAAAACTGTTTTTT.

The chain links TRBV12-3 or TRBV12-4 to TRBJ1-5, with TRBD1 identical over 9 bases. The CDR3 is 15 residues long. V trimming: 3 bases; J trimming: 2 bases; junction bases outside the gene matches: 2. As DNA, the CDR3 is TGTGCCAGCAGTTTTGGGGACAGGGGCAATCAGCCCCAGCATTTT. This gives the protein CASSFGDRGNQPQHF.

This clonotype was detected ten times or more. The chain uses TRBV19 and TRBJ2-7; 7 nucleotides agree with TRBD1. The CDR3 has 14 residues. Germline V gives CDR1 LNHDA, CDR2 SQIVND (reference sequence). Trimming at V came to 10 bases and at J to 2 bases, leaving 11 bases not matched to a gene. The chain's CDR3 is CATTPQGRTYEQYF. The CDR3 nucleotides read TGTGCCACCACACCACAGGGGCGGACCTACGAGCAGTACTTC.

The V gene is TRBV7-3, the J gene TRBJ2-1, with 7 positions matching TRBD2. The V gene's germline CDR1 is SGHTA and CDR2 FQGTGA. CDR3 length equals 13 residues. The V segment lost 4 bases and the J segment 9 bases; nucleotides outside the gene matches: 6. CDR3 in amino acids: CASSSGGGSEQFF. In DNA form, the CDR3 reads TGTGCCAGCAGCTCTGGGGGGGGGAGTGAGCAGTTCTTC.

This clonotype was observed a few times. This chain connects TRBV7-8 to TRBJ2-2; either TRBD1 or TRBD2 may supply D (5 bases each). Germline V gene sequence: CDR1 SGHVS, CDR2 FQNEAQ. The CDR3 runs 15 residues. V was shortened by 5 bases and J by 0 bases, with 10 bases between the two germline ends. CDR3 residues: CASSPLGANTGELFF. The CDR3 DNA reads TGTGCCAGCAGCCCTTTGGGGGCGAACACCGGGGAGCTGTTTTTT.

The chain couples TRBV10-3 to TRBJ2-1, with D possibly being TRBD1 (5 bases). The ends were cut back, 4 bases at V and 7 bases at J, with 11 bases in the middle. The CDR3 is made up of 13 amino acids. The germline CDR1 and CDR2 sequences are ENHRY and SYGVKD. The CDR3 bases are TGTGCCATCAGTGTAGGGAAGGGGAATGAGCAGTTCTTC. Its protein product is CAISVGKGNEQFF.

This clonotype appeared once. The V gene is TRBV30, the J gene TRBJ1-6, with unresolved D. The V end lost 3 bases, the J end lost 4 bases, and 16 bases lay between the germline ends. The CDR3 runs to 16 residues. Germline CDR1 reads GTSNPN; CDR2 reads SVGIG (reference sequence). DNA for the CDR3: TGTGCCTGGAGCGACACCGGACCTTCATATAATTCACCCCTCCACTTT. It specifies CAWSDTGPSYNSPLHF.

The chain combines TRBV29-1 with TRBJ2-2; D may be TRBD1 (6 bases). The CDR3 length is 13 residues. CDR1 is SQVTM, CDR2 ANQGSEA, per germline. The V and J ends lost 3 bases and 4 bases respectively, with 9 bases between them. The CDR3 spells CSVDRGGTGELFF. CDR3 DNA sequence: TGCAGCGTTGATCGAGGGGGCACCGGGGAGCTGTTTTTT.

V is TRBV7-2 and J is TRBJ2-7; D is possibly TRBD2 (6 bases). The V end was cut by 3 bases, the J end by 7 bases, with 10 bases between. Germline V lookup: CDR1 SGHTA, CDR2 FQGNSA. CDR3 length: 12 amino acids. This CDR3 is CASSFRLEEQYF. CDR3 coding DNA: TGTGCCAGCAGCTTCCGACTAGAAGAGCAGTACTTC.

The rearrangement links TRBV20-1 to TRBJ2-2; 11 bases are shared with TRBD2. The germline gives CDR1 DFQATT, CDR2 SNEGSKA (reference sequence). Trimming removed 0 bases from V and 6 bases from J; junction bases left unmatched: 6. The CDR3 runs to 16 residues. CDR3 coding DNA: TGCAGTGCTAGAGATTCGACTAGCGGGGATTCCGGGGAGCTGTTTTTT. Protein product: CSARDSTSGDSGELFF.

Regarding this clonotype: Mismatch with germline at one junction end may stem from a read error. The genes are TRBV29-1 and TRBJ1-1; 7 bases align to TRBD1. The CDR3 covers 12 residues. Germline loops: CDR1 SQVTM, CDR2 ANQGSEA. Here the CDR3 DNA reads TGCAGCGTCTTAGACAGGGACACCGAAGCTTTCTTT. Translated, it gives CSVLDRDTEAFF. The full variable domain, completed using reference TRBV29-1 and TRBJ1-1, is SAVISQKPSRDICQRGTSLTIQCQVDSQVTMMFWYRQQPGQSLTLIATANQGSEATYESGFVIDKFPISRPNLTFSTLTVSNMSPEDSSIYLCSVLDRDTEAFFGQGTRLTVV.

The chain has TRBV20-1 and TRBJ2-5; a possible D gene is TRBD2 (5 bases). V was cut by 0 bases and J by 2 bases, with 16 bases left in between. Germline values: CDR1 DFQATT, CDR2 SNEGSKA (reference sequence). The length of the CDR3 is 16 residues. The CDR3 nucleotides read TGCAGTGCTAGAGATGCATCCGAGACTATTCAAGAGACCCAGTACTTC. Translation: CSARDASETIQETQYF.

The chain couples TRBV5-1 to TRBJ2-5; TRBD2 matches at 10 bases. This CDR3 spans 15 amino acids. From germline, CDR1 is SGHRS and CDR2 YFSETQ. Unmatched junction bases numbered 3, after V lost 0 bases and J lost 4 bases. The CDR3 is CASSLAAGGLETQYF. The CDR3, as DNA: TGCGCCAGCAGCTTGGCAGCGGGGGGGCTAGAGACCCAGTACTTC.

This clonotype has more than one count but fewer than ten. This chain links TRBV7-9 with TRBJ2-7; D might be TRBD2 (6 bases). The CDR3 loop spans 15 amino acids. Germline CDR1 and CDR2: SEHNR and FQNEAQ (reference sequence). The V end lost 5 bases, the J end lost 1 base, and 15 bases lay between the germline ends. The CDR3 DNA reads as TGTGCCAGCAGCGCCGGAGGGGCGCGGTCCTACGAGCAGTACTTC. Its protein product is CASSAGGARSYEQYF. The whole variable domain, remainder taken from reference TRBV7-9 and TRBJ2-7, is DTGVSQNPRHKITKRGQNVTFRCDPISEHNRLYWYRQTLGQGPEFLTYFQNEAQLEKSRLLSDRFSAERPKGSFSTLEIQRTEQGDSAMYLCASSAGGARSYEQYFGPGTRLTVT.